What follows describes a single T cell receptor beta chain. The antigen remains undetermined. 60 Vbeta and 13 Jbeta primers were used in PCR. In the authors' workflow: Roughly 11 million of the approximately 80 million unique TCR beta chains counted in a later analysis were shared. Generated by immunoSEQ multiplex PCR, the TCRdb table keeps only in-frame clones and is missing some. Clone size and V and J calls were adopted from that table, with D and trimming inferred from the DNA. This table has 150,000 to 200,000 clones, approximately 80% appearing once. This sample is drawn from a study of cytomegalovirus exposure and HLA in healthy donors. General study points: Using the classifier, cytomegalovirus status was reportedly diagnosed with high specificity and sensitivity.

The sequencing input was PBMCs. The sequence derives from a woman between 40 and 50 years old in good health and CMV-seronegative.

Here the CDR3 DNA reads TGTGCCAGCAGCCATCAGGGGGCACTGAACACTGAAGCTTTCTTT. This translates into CASSHQGALNTEAFF. The rearrangement links TRBV16 to TRBJ1-1; the match to TRBD1 covers 8 bases. The CDR3 is made up of 15 amino acids. The germline CDR1 and CDR2 sequences are KGHSY and FQNENV. V was clipped by 3 bases and J by 0 bases; unmatched bases: 3.